This is a list of T cell receptor beta chains from one sample in a study of immune cell composition in non-small cell lung cancer. Method: immunoSEQ multiplex PCR; TCRdb's copy keeps in-frame clones and lacks some. The sample lists 3,000 to 3,500 clones, roughly 74% occurring once. Sequenced: lung tumor tissue. The receptors here all came from a human donor with non-small cell lung cancer. The CDR3 runs from the conserved cysteine through the conserved F or W. The D gene is left open where the match is weak. Size tells how often a clone was seen (once, few, many) or the class of an expanded clone, and some rows leave it out.

TRBJ1-5 NA TRBV28 TRBD1 CASRTGFSNQPQHF TGTGCCAGCCGGACAGGGTTTAGCAATCAGCCCCAGCATTTT
TRBJ2-7 NA TRBV30 TRBD1 CAWSALDRDRYEQYF TGTGCCTGGAGTGCTTTGGACAGGGATCGCTACGAGCAGTACTTC
TRBJ2-7 NA TRBV10-2 TRBD1 CASSDWDSAYEQYF TGCGCCAGCAGTGATTGGGACAGCGCCTACGAGCAGTACTTC
TRBJ2-1 few TRBV11-3 NA CASSLGRGNEQFF TGTGCCAGCAGCTTAGGAAGGGGGAATGAGCAGTTCTTC
TRBJ1-1 once TRBV2 TRBD1 CASRGQGQTEAFF TGTGCCAGCAGGGGACAGGGGCAGACTGAAGCTTTCTTT
TRBJ1-3 once TRBV5-1 NA CASSLDRGNTIYF TGCGCCAGCAGCTTGGACAGGGGAAACACCATATATTTT
TRBJ2-1 NA TRBV5-4 TRBD2 CASSLLQGGLANEQFF TGTGCCAGCAGCTTGCTCCAGGGAGGGTTGGCCAATGAGCAGTTCTTC
TRBJ1-6 NA TRBV27 TRBD1 CASSLGTGRVSPLHF TGTGCCAGCAGTTTAGGGACAGGGAGGGTCTCACCCCTCCACTTT
TRBJ1-6 NA TRBV6-5 NA CASSYGRSPLHF TGTGCCAGCAGTTACGGTCGGTCACCCCTCCACTTT
TRBJ2-7 NA TRBV6-1 NA CASRREGGGYEQYF TGTGCCAGCAGGAGAGAGGGAGGGGGTTACGAGCAGTACTTC
TRBJ2-7 NA TRBV28 NA CASSLPPGSEQYF TGTGCCAGCAGTTTACCCCCAGGGTCCGAGCAGTACTTC
TRBJ2-1 NA TRBV6-1 TRBD1 CASRSTGSDEQFF TGTGCCAGCAGATCGACAGGGTCCGATGAGCAGTTCTTC
TRBJ2-5 few TRBV19 NA CASDNGAQETQYF TGTGCCAGTGATAATGGGGCCCAAGAGACCCAGTACTTC
TRBJ1-1 NA TRBV7-2 TRBD1 CASSLVGGNTEAFF TGTGCCAGCAGCTTAGTAGGGGGCAACACTGAAGCTTTCTTT
TRBJ1-2 NA TRBV5-1 NA CASSHATEYYGYTF TGCGCCAGCAGCCACGCGACAGAGTACTATGGCTACACCTTC
TRBJ2-3 NA TRBV30 NA CAWSVQVDVYF TGTGCCTGGAGTGTACAAGTTGATGTGTATTTT
TRBJ2-7 NA TRBV28 TRBD2 CASSLMTSGSYEQYF TGTGCCAGCAGTCTTATGACTAGCGGGAGCTACGAGCAGTACTTC
TRBJ2-7 NA TRBV28 TRBD2 CASRRGLAGAYEQYF TGTGCCAGCAGGCGGGGACTAGCGGGCGCCTACGAGCAGTACTTC
TRBJ1-4 NA TRBV29-1 TRBD1 CSVLGQGAREKLFF TGCAGCGTTTTGGGACAGGGAGCTAGAGAAAAACTGTTTTTT
TRBJ2-3 NA TRBV30 TRBD2 CAWSPPGLAEGGDTQYF TGTGCCTGGAGTCCTCCCGGACTAGCGGAGGGAGGGGATACGCAGTATTTT
TRBJ1-1 few TRBV7-8 NA CASSLGQGMRTTEAFF TGTGCCAGCAGCTTGGGGCAGGGTATGAGGACCACTGAAGCTTTCTTT
TRBJ2-2 NA TRBV5-1 TRBD1 CASKDRVDTGELFF TGCGCCAGCAAGGACAGGGTCGACACCGGGGAGCTGTTTTTT
TRBJ2-7 NA TRBV28 TRBD2 CASSLAGGTAYEQYF TGTGCCAGCAGTTTGGCGGGAGGTACAGCCTACGAGCAGTACTTC
TRBJ2-1 few TRBV19 TRBD2 CASRKTSGSYNEQFF TGTGCCAGCAGAAAGACTAGCGGGAGCTACAATGAGCAGTTCTTC
TRBJ2-7 NA TRBV4-2 TRBD2 CASSQDLSGSVLGEQYF TGTGCCAGCAGCCAAGATCTGAGCGGGAGCGTTTTGGGCGAGCAGTACTTC
TRBJ1-1 few TRBV4-2 NA CASSRDSVNTEAFF TGTGCCAGCAGTCGTGACAGCGTGAACACTGAAGCTTTCTTT
TRBJ2-3 NA TRBV6-1 NA CASSAMDFTDTQYF TGTGCCAGCAGTGCGATGGACTTCACAGATACGCAGTATTTT
TRBJ2-3 NA TRBV6-4 NA CASSDRGASTDTQYF TGTGCCAGCAGTGATCGGGGGGCTAGCACAGATACGCAGTATTTT
TRBJ2-1 NA TRBV2 TRBD2 CASRSKWGLAETSYNEQFF TGTGCCAGCAGGTCCAAGTGGGGACTAGCGGAGACATCCTACAATGAGCAGTTCTTC
TRBJ1-5 once TRBV30 NA CAWSGRQRIGQPQHF TGTGCCTGGAGTGGCCGACAGAGGATCGGTCAGCCCCAGCATTTT
TRBJ2-7 NA TRBV28 TRBD2 CASSLAASGDYEQYF TGTGCCAGCAGTTTAGCTGCTAGCGGGGACTACGAGCAGTACTTC
TRBJ1-5 medium-sized TRBV7-8 TRBD1 CASSLQGDQPQHF TGTGCCAGCAGCTTACAGGGGGATCAGCCCCAGCATTTT
TRBJ2-5 NA TRBV7-6 NA CASSLGGSRETQYF TGTGCCAGCAGCTTAGGAGGGAGTCGAGAGACCCAGTACTTC
TRBJ1-1 NA TRBV4-3 NA CASSQDWGRANTEAFF TGCGCCAGCAGCCAAGATTGGGGCAGGGCGAACACTGAAGCTTTCTTT
TRBJ1-2 NA TRBV6-6 NA CASRGGDYGYTF TGTGCCAGCAGGGGGGGTGACTATGGCTACACCTTC
TRBJ1-6 NA TRBV2 NA CASSRTSNNSPLHF TGTGCCAGCAGCCGGACTTCTAATAATTCACCCCTCCACTTT
TRBJ2-1 NA TRBV4-2 TRBD2 CASSPGLAGSSYNEQFF TGTGCCAGCAGCCCAGGACTAGCGGGTTCCTCCTACAATGAGCAGTTCTTC
TRBJ1-2 NA TRBV13 TRBD1 CASSIRTGGNGYTF TGTGCCAGCAGCATCCGGACAGGGGGCAATGGCTACACCTTC
TRBJ2-2 NA TRBV19 TRBD1 CASSWTGDAGELFF TGTGCCAGTAGTTGGACAGGGGACGCCGGGGAGCTGTTTTTT
TRBJ2-5 NA TRBV6-5 TRBD1 CASRHRDRETQYF TGTGCCAGCAGGCACCGGGACAGAGAGACCCAGTACTTC
TRBJ2-3 NA TRBV4-1 TRBD2 CASSQTAGLALDTQYF TGCGCCAGCAGCCAAACAGCGGGACTAGCTCTAGATACGCAGTATTTT
TRBJ1-2 NA TRBV7-2 NA CASSLPQGRHYGYTF TGTGCCAGCAGCCTCCCCCAGGGCAGGCACTATGGCTACACCTTC
TRBJ2-7 few TRBV28 NA CASSPLAAGALF TGTGCCAGCAGCCCCCTTGCGGCGGGGGCCCTATTC
TRBJ2-7 few TRBV7-2 TRBD2 CASSWGGGYEQYF TGTGCCAGCAGCTGGGGGGGTGGCTACGAGCAGTACTTC
TRBJ2-3 once TRBV5-1 TRBD1 CASSFGQGVSTDTQYF TGCGCCAGCAGCTTTGGACAGGGGGTGAGCACAGATACGCAGTATTTT
TRBJ2-6 few TRBV27 NA CASSLSQLDSGANVLTF TGTGCCAGCAGTTTATCACAGTTAGACTCTGGGGCCAACGTCCTGACTTTC
TRBJ2-7 once TRBV7-6 NA CASSLNPDGGSYEQYF TGTGCCAGCAGCTTAAACCCGGACGGGGGCTCCTACGAGCAGTACTTC
TRBJ1-2 NA TRBV6-1 NA CASSEGPRGGYTF TGTGCCAGCAGTGAAGGGCCCCGGGGAGGCTACACCTTC
TRBJ2-7 NA TRBV5-1 NA CASSLQPYEQYF TGCGCCAGCAGCTTACAGCCCTACGAGCAGTACTTC
TRBJ1-2 NA TRBV28 TRBD1 CASGDSESIGYTF TGTGCCAGCGGGGACAGCGAGAGTATAGGCTACACCTTC
TRBJ1-1 once TRBV27 NA CATFPRGLNTEAFF TGTGCCACCTTTCCGAGGGGGTTGAACACTGAAGCTTTCTTT